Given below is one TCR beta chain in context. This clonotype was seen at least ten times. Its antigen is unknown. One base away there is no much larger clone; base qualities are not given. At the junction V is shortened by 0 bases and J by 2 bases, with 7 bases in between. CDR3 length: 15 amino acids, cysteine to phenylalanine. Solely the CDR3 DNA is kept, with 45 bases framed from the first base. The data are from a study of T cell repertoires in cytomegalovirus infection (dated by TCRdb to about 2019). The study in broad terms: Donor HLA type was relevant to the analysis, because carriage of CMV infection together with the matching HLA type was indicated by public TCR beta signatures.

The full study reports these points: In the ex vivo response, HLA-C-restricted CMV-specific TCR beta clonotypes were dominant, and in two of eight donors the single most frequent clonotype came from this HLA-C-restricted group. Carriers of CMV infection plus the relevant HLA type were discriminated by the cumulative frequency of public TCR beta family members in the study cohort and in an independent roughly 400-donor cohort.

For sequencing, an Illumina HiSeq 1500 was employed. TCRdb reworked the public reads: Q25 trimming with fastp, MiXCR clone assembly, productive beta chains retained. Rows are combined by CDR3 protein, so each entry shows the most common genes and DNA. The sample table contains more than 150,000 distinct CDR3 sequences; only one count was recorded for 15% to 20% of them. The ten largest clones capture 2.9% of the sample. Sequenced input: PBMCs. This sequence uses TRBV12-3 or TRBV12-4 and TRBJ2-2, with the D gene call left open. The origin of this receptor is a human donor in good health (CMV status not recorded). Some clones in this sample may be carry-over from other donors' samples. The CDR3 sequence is CASSLAKGNTGELFF. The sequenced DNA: TGTGCCAGCAGTTTAGCGAAAGGAAACACCGGGGAGCTGTTTTTT.